A single T cell receptor (beta chain) is shown here with its context. The CDR3 extends over 16 amino acids. With 3 bases removed from V and 3 bases from J, the gap between germline ends came to 18 bases. Germline lookup yields CDR1 DFQATT and CDR2 SNEGSKA (reference sequence). Sequencing used immunoSEQ multiplex PCR; TCRdb keeps in-frame clones, though not all of them. The sample has more than 85,000 clones, less than 95% seen once. This entry belongs to a study of control samples from healthy donors and cancer patients. This receptor was taken from a human donor in good health. The donor label of this sample is uncertain. V and J are TRBV20-1 and TRBJ2-1; possibly TRBD2 for D (6 bases). Material: blood. The CDR3: CSASSPGEGGYNEQFF. The DNA for the CDR3 is TGCAGTGCTAGTAGCCCGGGAGAGGGAGGCTACAATGAGCAGTTCTTC.